The T cell receptor (beta chain) under discussion was sequenced for a study of beta chain features in type 1 diabetes. Germline lookup yields CDR1 MNHEY and CDR2 SVGAGI. The CDR3 sequence is 16 residues long. Unmatched junction bases numbered 5, after V lost 4 bases and J lost 4 bases. The investigators reverse transcribed all of the isolated RNA, so they sequenced expressed TCRB transcripts. The method was immunoSEQ multiplex PCR; TCRdb's version includes in-frame clones alone and lacks a portion of them. The sample carries 300,000 to 350,000 clones, about 20% recorded once. V usage is TRBV6-5 and J usage is TRBJ2-5, with 14 bases that match TRBD2. The sequenced sample was naive CD4+ T cells from blood. The receptor was derived from a woman younger than 35 in good health. The CDR3 is CASSSGLAGGAETQYF. The CDR3, as DNA: TGTGCCAGCAGTTCAGGACTAGCGGGAGGCGCAGAGACCCAGTACTTC.